These T cell receptor beta chains were read from a single sample in a study of early T cells in non-severe SARS-CoV-2 infection. TCRdb reprocessed the 5' RACE reads with MiXCR, giving one entry per CDR3 protein. The data hold about 48,000 distinct CDR3 sequences, with 7.7% observed a single time. Source material: whole blood. These receptors came from an adult who was a healthcare worker with PCR-confirmed SARS-CoV-2 infection or an uninfected control (not recorded which). Both conserved end residues are part of each CDR3. The D gene is left open where the match is weak. Clone size is not always given. Where it is, it says once, few, many or a class for expanded clones.

d_gene	v_gene	abundance	j_gene	CDR3nt	CDR3aa
NA	TRBV3-1	few	TRBJ2-7	TGTGCCAGCAGCCAGGTCCCTGGGGAGCAGTACTTC	CASSQVPGEQYF
NA	TRBV6-6	many	TRBJ1-1	TGTGCCAGCAGTTATGGAAGGACAGTTAAGAACACTGAAGCTTTCTTT	CASSYGRTVKNTEAFF
TRBD1	TRBV30	many	TRBJ2-7	TGTGCCTGGAGTTTCGGGACAGGATCCTACGAGCAGTACTTC	CAWSFGTGSYEQYF
TRBD1	TRBV7-9	many	TRBJ1-1	TGTGCCAGCAGCTTAGAAGGACAGGGAAGGAGGAACACTGAAGCTTTCTTT	CASSLEGQGRRNTEAFF
NA	TRBV6-1	many	TRBJ2-7	TGTGCCAGCAGTGAAGTAAAGGGACCCTACGAGCAGTACTTC	CASSEVKGPYEQYF
NA	TRBV12-3/TRBV12-4	many	TRBJ2-3	TGTGCCAGCAGTTTACTGGGGGTGGACACAGATACGCAGTATTTT	CASSLLGVDTDTQYF
NA	TRBV27	many	TRBJ2-5	TGTGCCAGCAGTTTATCGGCAGCTCTGGAGACCCAGTACTTC	CASSLSAALETQYF
NA	TRBV20-1	few	TRBJ1-6	TGCAGTCCCAGGGGAACCTATAATTCACCCCTCCACTTT	CSPRGTYNSPLHF
NA	TRBV6-6	few	TRBJ2-4	TGTGCCAGCAGTTTAGGGGTAGGGGCCAAAAACATTCAGTACTTC	CASSLGVGAKNIQYF
NA	TRBV20-1	NA	TRBJ1-1	TGCAGTGCTAGAACGACGAACACTGAAGCTTTCTTT	CSARTTNTEAFF
NA	TRBV7-2	NA	TRBJ2-3	TGTGCCAGCAGCACAGAGGGACTGCGCACAGATACGCAGTATTTT	CASSTEGLRTDTQYF
TRBD1	TRBV6-1	many	TRBJ1-2	TGTGCCAGCAGTAAGGACAGGACCAACTATGGCTACACCTTC	CASSKDRTNYGYTF
NA	TRBV14	many	TRBJ1-2	TGTGCCAGCAGCCAACTTTTAGGACGGAGCGATGGCTACACCTTC	CASSQLLGRSDGYTF
TRBD1	TRBV5-1	many	TRBJ2-1	TGCGCCAGCAGCTTGGGACAGGGACACAATGAGCAGTTCTTC	CASSLGQGHNEQFF
TRBD1	TRBV6-6	many	TRBJ1-3	TGTGCCAGCAGTTACTCGAGGTCCTTTTGGGACAGCAACTCTGAAAACACCATATATTTT	CASSYSRSFWDSNSENTIYF
NA	TRBV28	many	TRBJ1-6	TGTGCCAGCATCGATGACTTCTCCTATAATTCACCCCTCCACTTT	CASIDDFSYNSPLHF
TRBD1	TRBV6-6	few	TRBJ1-1	TGTGCCAGCAGTTACTCCCGTGAGGGACAGGGGGCTGAAGCTTTCTTT	CASSYSREGQGAEAFF
NA	TRBV14	many	TRBJ1-1	TGTGCCAGCAGCCAAGATGGCGGGGTGTGGACGAGAACTGAAGCTTTCTTT	CASSQDGGVWTRTEAFF
NA	TRBV28	many	TRBJ2-2	TGTGCCAGCGGACGAAACACCGGGGAGCTGTTTTTT	CASGRNTGELFF
TRBD2	TRBV7-9	NA	TRBJ2-3	TGTGCCAGCACCGAGGGAGGGGCCGGGCTGGATACGCAGTATTTT	CASTEGGAGLDTQYF
NA	TRBV2	NA	TRBJ2-4	TGTGCCAGCAACAAGGACGTCGGTACCAAAAACATTCAGTACTTC	CASNKDVGTKNIQYF
TRBD1	TRBV28	NA	TRBJ2-3	TGTGCCAGCAGCCCGACAGGGGTGGGCACAGATACGCAGTATTTT	CASSPTGVGTDTQYF
NA	TRBV7-9	many	TRBJ1-2	TGTGCCAGCAGCTCCGGACGGGACGAAGGAATCTATGGCTACACCTTC	CASSSGRDEGIYGYTF
NA	TRBV28	many	TRBJ1-5	TGTGCCAGTAGAGGGGCGTACAATCAGCCCCAGCATTTT	CASRGAYNQPQHF
NA	TRBV20-1	many	TRBJ2-7	TGCAGTGCCCGGGACGGATTTTTTCCCTCCTACGAGCAGTACTTC	CSARDGFFPSYEQYF
TRBD2	TRBV20-1	many	TRBJ2-7	TGCAGTGCTAGAGGGGGGGGAGTGAACGAGCAGTACTTC	CSARGGGVNEQYF
NA	TRBV12-3/TRBV12-4	few	TRBJ1-1	TGTGCCAGCAGTTTAGAACGGGGGGCGGGCACTGAAGCTTTCTTT	CASSLERGAGTEAFF
NA	TRBV29-1	many	TRBJ2-2	TGCAGCGTATCCGGGGGGCAAAGCACCGGGGAGCTGTTTTTT	CSVSGGQSTGELFF
TRBD1	TRBV27	few	TRBJ2-5	TGTGCCAGCAGTCTCGGGACAGGAGAGACCCAGTACTTC	CASSLGTGETQYF
TRBD1	TRBV12-3/TRBV12-4	many	TRBJ2-7	TGTGCCAGCAGTAAAAGGACAGGAAGCTCCTACGAGCAGTACTTC	CASSKRTGSSYEQYF
NA	TRBV12-3/TRBV12-4	many	TRBJ2-1	TGTGCCAGCAGTTTTCTGGTCGAGGTGAATGAGCAGTTCTTC	CASSFLVEVNEQFF
NA	TRBV20-1	many	TRBJ1-1	TGCAGTGCCAAAAGGTGGAACACTGAAGCTTTCTTT	CSAKRWNTEAFF
NA	TRBV30	many	TRBJ2-7	TGTGCCTGGACAGATAGATCCGAGCAGTACTTC	CAWTDRSEQYF
TRBD1	TRBV7-8	NA	TRBJ1-4	TGTGCCAGCAGCTTAGCGACAGGGGCGAATGAAAAACTGTTTTTT	CASSLATGANEKLFF
NA	TRBV7-8	NA	TRBJ1-6	TGTGCCAGCAGCTCTTATGAACTAACCTGGTCACCCCTCCACTTT	CASSSYELTWSPLHF
NA	TRBV5-5	many	TRBJ1-3	TGTGCCAGCAGCTTACGGCCCAGCTCTGGAAACACCATATATTTT	CASSLRPSSGNTIYF
NA	TRBV7-6	NA	TRBJ1-1	TGTGCCAGCAGCTTATTGGCAGGTATGAACACTGAAGCTTTCTTT	CASSLLAGMNTEAFF
TRBD2	TRBV6-1	many	TRBJ2-3	TGTGCCAGCAGGGGACCGACTAGCGGGATGTCAGATACGCAGTATTTT	CASRGPTSGMSDTQYF
TRBD2	TRBV6-2/TRBV6-3	NA	TRBJ2-1	TGTGCCAGCAGCCCTAGCGGGGGCCTCTACAATGAGCAGTTCTTC	CASSPSGGLYNEQFF
TRBD2	TRBV3-1	few	TRBJ2-1	TGTGCCAGCAGCCAAGACGGGGCGGGGGGATCCTACAATGAGCAGTTCTTC	CASSQDGAGGSYNEQFF
TRBD1	TRBV11-2	many	TRBJ1-1	TGTGCCAGCAGCTTGGGGCCGGGACAGATGAACACTGAAGCTTTCTTT	CASSLGPGQMNTEAFF
NA	TRBV28	many	TRBJ1-2	TGTGCCAGCAGTTTAGCAGGGGAGGGCTACACCTTC	CASSLAGEGYTF
NA	TRBV5-1	few	TRBJ1-1	TGCGCCAGCAGCTTGCGGGTAGGCGGGAACACTGAAGCTTTCTTT	CASSLRVGGNTEAFF
NA	TRBV7-2	NA	TRBJ2-1	TGTGCCAGCAGCTTAGAAGTCCGGAATGAGCAGTTCTTC	CASSLEVRNEQFF
TRBD2	TRBV2	many	TRBJ2-2	TGTGCCACCGGGACTAGCGGGACCGGGGAGCTGTTTTTT	CATGTSGTGELFF
TRBD2	TRBV20-1	NA	TRBJ2-1	TGCAGTGCTAGGCTAGCGGGGGTGTACAATGAGCAGTTCTTC	CSARLAGVYNEQFF
TRBD2	TRBV2	NA	TRBJ2-1	TGTGCCAGCAGTCTTGAGCGGGATTCCTACAATGAGCAGTTCTTC	CASSLERDSYNEQFF
NA	TRBV20-1	few	TRBJ1-5	TGCAGTGCTAGAGACAGGGAGAGTCAGCCCCAGCATTTT	CSARDRESQPQHF
NA	TRBV18	many	TRBJ1-6	TGTGCCAGCTCACTCCACCATAGGGATAATAATTCACCCCTCCACTTT	CASSLHHRDNNSPLHF
NA	TRBV6-5	NA	TRBJ1-1	TGTGCCAGCAGTTACCCCGGGAGGACTGAAGCTTTCTTT	CASSYPGRTEAFF
TRBD1	TRBV25-1	few	TRBJ1-5	TGTGCCAGCAGTGCGCCAGGACAGGGGTGGCAGCCCCAGCATTTT	CASSAPGQGWQPQHF
NA	TRBV7-9	many	TRBJ1-1	TGTGCCAGCAGCTTTGAGGGGCAGTCTTCTGAAGCTTTCTTT	CASSFEGQSSEAFF
NA	TRBV5-1	NA	TRBJ2-2	TGCGCCAGCAGCTTAAACCGGCGGGAGAACACCGGGGAGCTGTTTTTT	CASSLNRRENTGELFF
NA	TRBV20-1	many	TRBJ1-6	TGCAGTGCTAGAGACGCCGGGACGAAAAATTCACCCCTCCACTTT	CSARDAGTKNSPLHF
NA	TRBV2	many	TRBJ2-3	TGTGCCAGCAGTGGTGACCCACGGGGCACAGATACGCAGTATTTT	CASSGDPRGTDTQYF
NA	TRBV3-1	NA	TRBJ2-5	TGTGCCAGCAGCCAAAACGGCCAAGAGACCCAGTACTTC	CASSQNGQETQYF